A single sample gave rise to the 24 T cell receptor beta chains below, sequenced in a study of low-dose radiotherapy and immunotherapy resistance in tumors. Time point of the sample: before trial treatment. TRAV- and TRBV-specific primers primed first-strand cDNA, covering alpha and beta chains. The authors ran about 21 PCR cycles to amplify TCRs with a constant-region primer and V-primer adapter. One entry per CDR3 protein, called by TCRdb with MiXCR from the reads. The data show approximately 90,000 distinct CDR3 sequences, just under 9.5% seen once. The source material was PBMCs, sampled before treatment. Receptors originate from a male donor with prostate cancer.

This clonotype was recorded at least ten times. The gene calls are TRBV2 and TRBJ2-5, with D possibly TRBD1 on 6 matching bases. Germline loops: CDR1 SNHLY, CDR2 FYNNEI. The CDR3 has 17 residues. V was cut by 3 bases and J by 0 bases, with 17 bases left in between. The CDR3 DNA sequence: TGTGCCAGCAGTGATCATTGGGCAGGGGAAAACCAAGAGACCCAGTACTTC. It encodes CASSDHWAGENQETQYF. Looking up the rest from reference TRBV2 and TRBJ2-5 gives the full variable domain: EPEVTQTPSHQVTQMGQEVILRCVPISNHLYFYWYRQILGQKVEFLVSFYNNEISEKSEIFDDQFSVERPDGSNFTLKIRSTKLEDSAMYFCASSDHWAGENQETQYFGPGTRLLVL.

This clonotype was counted ten times or more. The rearrangement joins TRBV21-1 to TRBJ2-7. TRBV21-1 counts as a pseudogene. The CDR3 runs 13 residues. The CDR3 loop is CASRGCSGGKQYF. For the CDR3, the DNA is TGTGCCAGCAGGGGGTGCTCCGGTGGGAAGCAGTACTTC.

This clonotype was found many times. This likely came from a read error, as a far larger clone is one base away. The chain has TRBV5-1 and TRBJ2-1; a possible D gene is TRBD2 (8 bases). CDR3 length equals 19 residues. Trimming removed 4 bases at V and 10 bases at J, with 33 bases between. The V gene's germline CDR1 is SGHRS and CDR2 YFSETQ. The CDR3, as DNA: TGCGCCAGCAGCACGAAGACAGGGATGACTAGCGAAGGGTTCCGCGAGCAGTTCTTC. Its protein product is CASSTKTGMTSEGFREQFF.

In its sample, this clonotype was seen many times. The J gene is TRBJ2-1, the V gene TRBV28; 16 bases match TRBD2. The CDR3 loop spans 16 amino acids. J was trimmed by 10 bases and V by 1 base; bases with no gene match: 4. Looked up from germline, CDR1 is MDHEN and CDR2 is SYDVKM. The CDR3 here is CASSLSGLAGGGEQFF. The CDR3 DNA reads TGTGCCAGCAGTTTATCGGGACTAGCGGGAGGGGGGGAGCAGTTCTTC.

This clonotype was recorded many times. The rearrangement joins TRBV29-1 to TRBJ1-1; 8 nucleotides align to TRBD1. Looked up from germline, CDR1 is SQVTM and CDR2 is ANQGSEA. The ends lost 8 bases at V and 1 base at J; junction bases unmatched: 9. The CDR3 is 14 residues long. The CDR3 sequence: CSSWTGSANTEAFF. The CDR3 nucleotides read TGCAGCTCCTGGACAGGGTCGGCGAACACTGAAGCTTTCTTT.

This clonotype has just a few counts. J is TRBJ2-1 and V is TRBV5-1; D is unresolved. Trimming shortened V by 0 bases and J by 5 bases, and 9 bases separated the two germline ends. The CDR3 sequence is 14 residues long. CDR1 and CDR2 from the germline V gene are SGHRS and YFSETQ. The CDR3 is CASSLVGSDNEQFF. The CDR3 bases are TGCGCCAGCAGCTTGGTCGGTTCCGACAATGAGCAGTTCTTC.

This rearrangement joins TRBV6-5 to TRBJ2-7, with a possible D match to TRBD1 (5 bases). V gave up 0 bases and J gave up 0 bases, with 9 bases separating them. This CDR3 contains 15 residues. CDR1 is MNHEY, CDR2 SVGAGI, per germline. In DNA form, the CDR3 reads TGTGCCAGCAGTTACTCGTTAGGGGTCTCCTACGAGCAGTACTTC. Protein: CASSYSLGVSYEQYF.

This clonotype was picked up a small number of times. This sequence joins TRBV6-1 and TRBJ1-5; no firm D call. Germline assignment: CDR1 MNHNS and CDR2 SASEGT. Trimming left V 6 bases short and J 1 base short, with 13 bases between. The length of the CDR3 is 15 residues. CDR3 protein: CASREIGGSNQPQHF. CDR3 DNA sequence: TGTGCCAGCAGGGAAATTGGTGGGAGCAATCAGCCCCAGCATTTT.

This clonotype appeared many times. J is TRBJ1-2 and V is TRBV5-6; D gene ambiguous. The V end was cut by 2 bases, the J end by 8 bases, with 10 bases between. The CDR3 loop spans 12 amino acids. The V gene's germline CDR1 is SGHDT and CDR2 YYEEEE. In DNA form, the CDR3 reads TGTGCCAGCAGCTTTGACGAACGGGGCTACACCTTC. This sequence encodes CASSFDERGYTF.

The chain has TRBV27 and TRBJ1-2; D is uncertain. Germline V gives CDR1 MNHEY, CDR2 SMNVEV (reference sequence). With 6 bases removed from V and 4 bases from J, the gap between germline ends came to 12 bases. The CDR3 runs 13 residues. The CDR3 DNA is TGTGCCAGCAGACCAACAGTGGGCTATGGCTACACCTTC. Translated, it gives CASRPTVGYGYTF.

The sample holds many counts of this clonotype. The rearrangement uses TRBV12-3 or TRBV12-4 and TRBJ1-3; D is ambiguous. The CDR3 loop spans 15 amino acids. V lost 7 bases and J lost 4, with 17 bases in between. This CDR3 reads CASKATGPLGNTIYF. The CDR3 DNA reads TGTGCCAGCAAAGCGACTGGACCTCTCGGAAACACCATATATTTT.

The gene calls are TRBV28 and TRBJ1-5; D possibly corresponds to TRBD1 (5 bases). Trimming left V 6 bases short and J 5 bases short, with 17 bases between. CDR1 and CDR2 from the germline V gene are MDHEN and SYDVKM. The CDR3 has 15 amino acids. CDR3 nucleotide sequence: TGTGCCAGCAGCCTCGATTGGGGGGGTTATCAGCCCCAGCATTTT. Translating it yields CASSLDWGGYQPQHF.

This clonotype appeared many times. The chain recombines TRBV28 with TRBJ1-2; the D is unclear. Germline loops: CDR1 MDHEN, CDR2 SYDVKM. V gave up 6 bases and J gave up 7 bases, with 18 bases separating them. CDR3 length equals 14 residues. In nucleotides, the CDR3 is TGTGCCAGCAGGGCTCGGAATTGGCTCGGTGGCTACACCTTC. Its translation is CASRARNWLGGYTF.

In its sample, this clonotype was seen a few times. The chain couples TRBV4-1 to TRBJ2-1; 14 bases fit TRBD2. Per germline, CDR1 MGHRA and CDR2 YSYEKL. The CDR3 spans 19 residues. Germline trimming cut 0 bases from V and 7 bases from J; bases unmatched to any gene: 11. The CDR3 sequence is CASSQDSGLAGGYGNEQFF. In DNA, the CDR3 is TGCGCCAGCAGCCAAGATTCCGGACTAGCGGGAGGTTATGGGAATGAGCAGTTCTTC.

This chain joins TRBV5-5 and TRBJ2-5; 9 nucleotides line up with TRBD1. Germline trimming cut 0 bases from V and 3 bases from J; bases unmatched to any gene: 3. The CDR3 spans 15 residues. Germline V lookup: CDR1 SGHKS, CDR2 YYEKEE (reference sequence). CDR3 sequence: CASSLVGTGKETQYF. CDR3 coding DNA: TGTGCCAGCAGCTTGGTGGGGACAGGGAAAGAGACCCAGTACTTC.

This clonotype showed up many times. V and J are TRBV19 and TRBJ2-6, with 7 bases fitting TRBD1. Germline V gene sequence: CDR1 LNHDA, CDR2 SQIVND (reference sequence). Losses at the gene ends were 5 bases for V and 0 bases for J; bases not matched to a gene: 10. The CDR3 consists of 18 residues. As DNA, the CDR3 is TGTGCCAGTAGTCCCGGGACAGAGGGACCCTCTGGGGCCAACGTCCTGACTTTC. It encodes CASSPGTEGPSGANVLTF.

This clonotype was recorded at least ten times. CDR3 nucleotide sequence: TGCGCCAGCAGCCAAGGGGCGGGACTAGTCTCCTACGAGCAGTACTTC. Its translation is CASSQGAGLVSYEQYF. This chain joins TRBV4-1 and TRBJ2-7, with 8 bases that match TRBD2. CDR1 and CDR2 from the germline V gene are MGHRA and YSYEKL. The CDR3 extends over 16 amino acids. Germline trimming cut 1 base from V and 0 bases from J; bases unmatched to any gene: 5.

The table lists this clonotype with many counts. The V gene is TRBV19, the J gene TRBJ2-7, with D perhaps matching TRBD1 (7 bases). The CDR3 is 15 amino acids. Germline V gene lookup returns CDR1 LNHDA and CDR2 SQIVND (reference sequence). The ends were cut back, 6 bases at V and 0 bases at J, with 15 bases in the middle. The CDR3 region is CASSLSGGGSYEQYF. The CDR3 nucleotides are TGTGCCAGTAGCCTATCAGGGGGAGGCTCCTACGAGCAGTACTTC.

The sample holds many counts of this clonotype. V is TRBV6-5 and J is TRBJ2-7; 7 positions match TRBD1. Germline V CDR1 and CDR2: MNHEY, SVGAGI. V trimming: 5 bases; J trimming: 7 bases; junction bases outside the gene matches: 14. The CDR3 is 15 amino acids. This CDR3 is CASSVRDSIPWEQYF. The CDR3 DNA reads TGTGCCAGCAGTGTCCGGGACAGTATCCCTTGGGAGCAGTACTTC.

This clonotype was counted many times. The V gene is TRBV6-2 or TRBV6-3, the J gene TRBJ2-7; the D call may be TRBD1 or TRBD2 (5 bases each). V dropped 0 bases and J dropped 13 bases, with 13 bases sitting between them. This CDR3 has 12 residues. CDR1 MNHEY and CDR2 SVGEGT come from the germline V gene. The CDR3 DNA reads as TGTGCCAGCAGTTACTCCCCGGGACGCGATTACTTC. It is translated as CASSYSPGRDYF.

This clonotype was seen ten or more times. The J gene is TRBJ2-1, the V gene TRBV5-1, with D maybe TRBD2 (6 bases). Trimming left V 4 bases short and J 9 bases short, with 14 bases between. This CDR3 has 13 amino acids. Germline lookup yields CDR1 SGHRS and CDR2 YFSETQ. CDR3 in DNA: TGCGCCAGCAGCCCTCGACTAGAAGGTGAGCAGTTCTTC. Protein product: CASSPRLEGEQFF.

The chain carries TRBV5-6 and TRBJ1-2; 10 bases line up with TRBD1. This CDR3 contains 16 residues. V lost 0 bases to trimming and J lost 2 bases; unmatched junction nucleotides: 4. From germline, CDR1 is SGHDT and CDR2 YYEEEE. CDR3 sequence (DNA): TGTGCCAGCAGCTTGGGACCGACAGGGGGCAACTATGGCTACACCTTC. The encoded protein is CASSLGPTGGNYGYTF.

This clonotype was observed many times. This chain links TRBV7-9 with TRBJ1-2; a possible D gene is TRBD1 (5 bases). The CDR3 loop spans 14 amino acids. CDR1 and CDR2 (germline): SEHNR, FQNEAQ (reference sequence). V was clipped by 2 bases and J by 10 bases, with 17 bases between them. Here the CDR3 DNA reads TGTGCCAGCAGCTTAAAAGGGGAACGCCATGACTACACCTTC. It specifies CASSLKGERHDYTF.

At least ten counts were recorded for this clonotype. V is TRBV4-1 and J is TRBJ2-5; D is uncertain. Germline V gives CDR1 MGHRA, CDR2 YSYEKL. This CDR3 has 15 amino acids. Trimming stripped 1 base from V and 4 bases from J, with 13 bases between. CDR3 nucleotide sequence: TGCGCCAGCAGCCAAGTACGGGCCTTGGGAGAGACCCAGTACTTC. Translated, it gives CASSQVRALGETQYF.